The 27 T cell receptor beta chains below come from one sample, sequenced in a study of T-cell reconstitution after alpha-beta-depleted transplantation in children. The authors prepared the TCRbeta library with unique molecular identifiers. TCRdb re-called the PCR reads with MiXCR, one entry per CDR3 protein. The sample includes almost 400,000 distinct CDR3 sequences, roughly 21% of them seen just once. Sequencing was performed on PBMCs from the stem cell graft donor, taken from the stem cell graft. The receptor source for this set is a human donor who donated a stem cell graft to a child with acute myeloid leukemia.

In the case of this clonotype: A much larger clonotype is one base distant, so this may be a read error. The chain joins TRBV20-1 to TRBJ2-1; 12 positions agree with TRBD2. Germline V gives CDR1 DFQATT, CDR2 SNEGSKA (reference sequence). This CDR3 spans 15 amino acids. The CDR3 is CCASGGGLYYNEQFF. CDR3 nucleotide sequence: TGCTGTGCTAGCGGGGGGGGACTATATTACAATGAGCAGTTCTTC.

The chain recombines TRBV4-1 with TRBJ2-7; D unresolved. V was shortened by 1 base and J by 3 bases, with 10 bases between the two germline ends. The CDR3 is made up of 14 amino acids. Germline V lookup: CDR1 MGHRA, CDR2 YSYEKL. The DNA of the CDR3 is TGCGCCAGCAGCCAAGTAGGCGGATTCTACGAGCAGTACTTC. Translated, it gives CASSQVGGFYEQYF.

This chain joins TRBV12-3 or TRBV12-4 and TRBJ1-6; D is ambiguous. CDR3 size: 16 residues. V lost 3 bases and J 0 bases, leaving 9 bases between the germline ends. CDR3 protein: CASSLLGSSYNSPLHF. Here the CDR3 DNA reads TGTGCCAGCAGTTTGCTTGGCAGCTCCTATAATTCACCCCTCCACTTT.

This clonotype was detected a few times. The gene calls are TRBV5-1 and TRBJ2-7; 8 nucleotides agree with TRBD1. J gave up 3 bases and V 2 bases, and 19 bases lay outside the gene matches. CDR1 and CDR2 (germline): SGHRS, YFSETQ. CDR3 length equals 19 residues. The CDR3 here is CASSFSSAFWDRTLYEQYF. The CDR3 DNA reads TGCGCCAGCAGCTTCTCTAGTGCGTTCTGGGACAGGACACTCTACGAGCAGTACTTC.

The chain is built from TRBV4-1 and TRBJ2-7, with D hard to call. The V and J ends lost 4 bases and 0 bases respectively, with 13 bases between them. Per germline, CDR1 MGHRA and CDR2 YSYEKL. This CDR3 is built from 15 residues. This chain's CDR3 is CASSPVFPGSYEQYF. For the CDR3, the DNA is TGCGCCAGCAGCCCCGTTTTCCCGGGCTCCTACGAGCAGTACTTC.

About this clonotype: A read error may be the cause here, since a much bigger clone is one base away. The conserved final phenylalanine or tryptophan is absent from the CDR3, which likely points to a read error. This sequence joins TRBV20-1 and TRBJ1-1; D is uncertain. V was shortened by 6 bases and J by 11 bases, with 16 bases between the two germline ends. The CDR3 extends over 11 amino acids. Looked up from germline, CDR1 is DFQATT and CDR2 is SNEGSKA (reference sequence). Here the CDR3 DNA reads TGCAGTGCCGATGCGGTGCGGGATGCTTTCTAT. Its translation: CSADAVRDAFY.

This clonotype was seen a few times. The chain has TRBV4-3 and TRBJ2-1; 10 positions agree with TRBD2. Germline CDR1 and CDR2: LGHNA and YSLEER. This CDR3 has 16 residues. Unmatched junction bases numbered 13, after V lost 5 bases and J lost 9 bases. The CDR3 reads CASSSTSSGRPAEQFF. Written as DNA, the CDR3 is TGCGCCAGCAGCAGTACATCTAGCGGGAGACCTGCTGAGCAGTTCTTC.

V and J are TRBV7-2 and TRBJ2-2; no clear D. V shed 4 bases and J shed 8 bases, with 8 bases lying between them. This CDR3 is built from 12 residues. The V gene's germline CDR1 is SGHTA and CDR2 FQGNSA. In DNA, the CDR3 is TGTGCCAGCAGCTCCCTAGGGGGGGAGCTGTTTTTT. Its translation is CASSSLGGELFF.

This rearrangement joins TRBV6-2 or TRBV6-3 to TRBJ2-2, with 7 bases aligning to TRBD1. The V gene end was trimmed by 2 bases and the J gene end by 3 bases; junction bases not matched to a gene: 6. Germline V gene sequence: CDR1 MNHEY, CDR2 SVGEGT. This CDR3 is built from 16 residues. CDR3 nucleotide sequence: TGTGCCAGCAGTTACGCCGGGACAGTCCACACCGGGGAGCTGTTTTTT. Residues: CASSYAGTVHTGELFF.

The chain is built from TRBV24-1 and TRBJ1-5; D is undetermined. V dropped 5 bases and J dropped 0 bases, with 10 bases sitting between them. Germline CDR1 is KGHDR and CDR2 is SFDVKD. This CDR3 contains 15 residues. In DNA form, the CDR3 reads TGTGCCACCAGTGCCGGCCGAACTAGCAATCAGCCCCAGCATTTT. This codes for CATSAGRTSNQPQHF.

The V call is TRBV6-1, the J call TRBJ1-5; D gene ambiguous. The CDR3 consists of 14 residues. Germline V gene lookup returns CDR1 MNHNS and CDR2 SASEGT. V lost 4 bases and J 8 bases, leaving 15 bases between the germline ends. This CDR3 reads CASSARREWEPQHF. The CDR3 coding sequence is TGTGCCAGCAGTGCGAGGAGGGAATGGGAGCCCCAGCATTTT.

This rearrangement joins TRBV6-5 to TRBJ2-7; the match to TRBD1 covers 7 bases. The CDR3 runs 14 residues. Looked up from germline, CDR1 is MNHEY and CDR2 is SVGAGI. V lost 4 bases to trimming and J lost 0 bases; unmatched junction nucleotides: 3. The CDR3 here is CASSSDRVSYEQYF. CDR3 nucleotide sequence: TGTGCCAGCAGTTCCGACAGGGTCTCCTACGAGCAGTACTTC.

The chain couples TRBV4-1 to TRBJ1-2; D ambiguous. Per the germline V gene, CDR1 is MGHRA and CDR2 is YSYEKL. The CDR3 runs to 16 residues. The germline V and J ends were trimmed by 3 bases and 8 bases, with 22 bases remaining between them. In nucleotides, the CDR3 is TGCGCCAGCAGCCACGGGGAATTCGGCCGCTGGCCAGGCTACACCTTC. Encoded protein: CASSHGEFGRWPGYTF.

This clonotype was seen a few times. The chain links TRBV7-2 to TRBJ2-7; 7 bases align to TRBD2. The CDR3 spans 15 residues. Germline lookup yields CDR1 SGHTA and CDR2 FQGNSA. V gave up 6 bases and J gave up 0 bases; unmatched junction bases: 8. CDR3 DNA: TGTGCCAGCAGGCAGGGCGGCGGGAGCTCCTACGAGCAGTACTTC. Translating gives CASRQGGGSSYEQYF.

This clonotype appeared many times. The V call is TRBV20-1, the J call TRBJ2-2; unclear D gene. V shed 1 base and J shed 0 bases, with 3 bases lying between them. This CDR3 is 13 amino acids long. Germline values: CDR1 DFQATT, CDR2 SNEGSKA (reference sequence). The CDR3 DNA follows: TGCAGTGCTAGAGTCCCGAACACCGGGGAGCTGTTTTTT. It yields the protein CSARVPNTGELFF.

This clonotype has a handful of counts. This chain uses TRBV12-3 or TRBV12-4 with TRBJ2-7; no clear D. The ends were cut back, 5 bases at V and 6 bases at J, with 20 bases in the middle. The CDR3 is 15 amino acids. The CDR3 coding sequence is TGTGCCAGCAGTCCACAGCTTGGAAGAATGGGCGAGCAGTACTTC. Translated: CASSPQLGRMGEQYF.

The J gene is TRBJ2-1, the V gene TRBV29-1; 7 bases map to TRBD2. Germline trimming cut 4 bases from V and 5 bases from J; bases unmatched to any gene: 11. The CDR3 spans 15 residues. Looked up from germline, CDR1 is SQVTM and CDR2 is ANQGSEA. The DNA of the CDR3 is TGCAGCGTTGCCCGCCGGCTAGCGGAAGACAATGAGCAGTTCTTC. As protein: CSVARRLAEDNEQFF.

This clonotype was seen only a few times. The chain combines TRBV12-3 or TRBV12-4 with TRBJ2-7; D gene uncertain. The CDR3 loop spans 14 amino acids. Trimming removed 2 bases at V and 3 bases at J, with 11 bases between. DNA for the CDR3: TGTGCCAGCAGTTTAAACGGAAGGAACTACGAGCAGTACTTC. It yields the protein CASSLNGRNYEQYF.

This clonotype was seen more than once but under ten times. The chain uses TRBV24-1 and TRBJ2-5; 7 bases agree with TRBD2. The V gene's germline CDR1 is KGHDR and CDR2 SFDVKD. The J segment lost 3 bases and the V segment lost 0 bases, leaving 3 bases of the junction unmatched. The CDR3 extends over 15 amino acids. Written as DNA, the CDR3 is TGTGCCACCAGTGATTTGGAGCTAGCGGAAGAGACCCAGTACTTC. Its translation: CATSDLELAEETQYF.

The table lists this clonotype with a few counts. J is TRBJ2-1 and V is TRBV12-3 or TRBV12-4, with D perhaps matching TRBD1 (5 bases). Trimming shortened V by 1 base and J by 6 bases, and 13 bases separated the two germline ends. This CDR3 region has 15 residues. The CDR3 DNA sequence: TGTGCCAGCAGTTTAGGGACACCAGACTTCAATGAGCAGTTCTTC. This translates into CASSLGTPDFNEQFF.

The chain links TRBV7-2 to TRBJ2-1; no firm D call. The CDR3 is 14 residues long. V was pared by 0 bases and J by 6 bases, with 9 bases between. The germline V gene encodes CDR1 SGHTA and CDR2 FQGNSA. The CDR3 nucleotides are TGTGCCAGCAGCTTAGCTGCGGTGCTCAATGAGCAGTTCTTC. Amino acid sequence: CASSLAAVLNEQFF.

V is TRBV7-3 and J is TRBJ2-3; 10 bases are a match to TRBD2. Losses at the gene ends were 2 bases for V and 4 bases for J; bases not matched to a gene: 9. CDR3 size: 17 residues. Germline CDR1 is SGHTA and CDR2 is FQGTGA. CDR3 amino acids: CASSLLGSSGSSDTQYF. In DNA, the CDR3 is TGTGCCAGCAGCTTATTAGGGTCTAGCGGGAGTTCAGATACGCAGTATTTT.

This clonotype was seen repeatedly, ten times or more. The rearrangement joins TRBV29-1 to TRBJ1-1, with TRBD1 as a possible D gene (5 bases). The CDR3 totals 13 residues. V lost 3 bases, J lost 4 bases, and 12 bases lay in between. Germline CDR1 is SQVTM and CDR2 is ANQGSEA. The CDR3 coding sequence is TGCAGCGTTGAGCAGGGAAGGGGCACTGAAGCTTTCTTT. Amino acid sequence: CSVEQGRGTEAFF.

This chain uses TRBV5-1 with TRBJ2-3; 7 nucleotides agree with TRBD1. Germline V gene data show CDR1 as SGHRS and CDR2 as YFSETQ. After removal of 1 base from V and 4 bases from J, the junction contained 3 bases not matched to a gene. CDR3 length: 14 residues. The CDR3 protein is CASSLQGDADTQYF. DNA of the CDR3: TGCGCCAGCAGCTTGCAGGGGGACGCAGATACGCAGTATTTT. Drawing the rest from reference TRBV5-1 and TRBJ2-3, the complete variable domain is KAGVTQTPRYLIKTRGQQVTLSCSPISGHRSVSWYQQTPGQGLQFLFEYFSETQRNKGNFPGRFSGRQFSNSRSEMNVSTLELGDSALYLCASSLQGDADTQYFGPGTRLTVL.

This clonotype was observed a handful of times. The V and J genes are TRBV24-1 and TRBJ2-1; no reliable D call. The germline V gene encodes CDR1 KGHDR and CDR2 SFDVKD. There are 16 residues in the CDR3. Trimming shortened V by 0 bases and J by 9 bases, and 17 bases separated the two germline ends. CDR3 protein: CATSDLGGRTLFEQFF. In DNA, the CDR3 is TGTGCCACCAGTGATTTGGGCGGCAGAACGCTCTTTGAGCAGTTCTTC.

This clonotype has more than one count but fewer than ten. The J gene is TRBJ2-2, the V gene TRBV6-5; 10 bases align to TRBD2. V lost 4 bases to trimming and J lost 10 bases; unmatched junction nucleotides: 6. Germline lookup yields CDR1 MNHEY and CDR2 SVGAGI. This CDR3 is 14 amino acids long. Here the CDR3 DNA reads TGTGCCAGCAGTTTCCACCTAGCGGGAGAGGAGCTGTTTTTT. It yields the protein CASSFHLAGEELFF.

The V call is TRBV4-1, the J call TRBJ2-1; 10 positions match TRBD2. This CDR3 is built from 15 residues. Trimming removed 2 bases from V and 10 bases from J; junction bases left unmatched: 8. Germline CDR1 reads MGHRA; CDR2 reads YSYEKL. DNA of the CDR3: TGCGCCAGCAGCCAACCTTTACTAGCGGGGACAGAGCAGTTCTTC. This gives the protein CASSQPLLAGTEQFF.